This passage covers 10 T cell receptor beta chains from one sample sequenced in a study of cytomegalovirus exposure and HLA in healthy donors. 60 Vbeta and 13 Jbeta primers were used in PCR. Clones were sequenced by immunoSEQ multiplex PCR, and TCRdb holds only the in-frame ones, with some missing. Seen here are fewer than 110,000 clones, roughly 87% observed once, and the top ten hold 2.7%. Sequencing was performed on PBMCs. The receptors were gathered from a man aged 30-40 years in good health and CMV-seropositive.

The CDR3 coding sequence is TGTGCCTGTGTAGGAGGGGGCTACACCGGGGAGCTGTTTTTT. Translating gives CACVGGGYTGELFF. The chain recombines TRBV30 with TRBJ2-2, with D possibly TRBD1 on 7 matching bases. V gave up 6 bases and J gave up 3 bases, with 14 bases separating them. Germline CDR1 GTSNPN, CDR2 SVGIG (reference sequence). The CDR3 contains 14 residues.

In nucleotides, the CDR3 is TGTGCCAGTCGTGACAGGGCCTCTCCCATGAACACTGAAGCTTTCTTT. It specifies CASRDRASPMNTEAFF. The chain uses TRBV19 and TRBJ1-1, with 7 bases lining up with TRBD1. This CDR3 is 16 amino acids long. J was trimmed by 0 bases and V by 8 bases; bases with no gene match: 12. Germline CDR1 and CDR2: LNHDA and SQIVND (reference sequence).

The chain carries TRBV19 and TRBJ2-1; 9 nucleotides line up with TRBD2. CDR1 and CDR2 from the germline V gene are LNHDA and SQIVND (reference sequence). V shed 5 bases, J shed 6 bases, and the junction held 14 bases outside the gene matches. The CDR3 is made up of 17 amino acids. In DNA form, the CDR3 reads TGTGCCAGTAGTCTAGGTATGTGGCGGGGGGGCCGCAATGAGCAGTTCTTC. This encodes CASSLGMWRGGRNEQFF.

The chain recombines TRBV7-9 with TRBJ1-1; D might be TRBD1 (5 bases). CDR3 size: 15 residues. The V end was cut by 4 bases, the J end by 7 bases, with 19 bases between. CDR1 and CDR2 (germline): SEHNR, FQNEAQ (reference sequence). The chain's CDR3 is CASSSRSGGYGEAFF. CDR3 sequence (DNA): TGTGCCAGCAGCTCCAGGTCGGGGGGTTACGGTGAAGCTTTCTTT.

V usage is TRBV6-6 and J usage is TRBJ1-4; 10 nucleotides match TRBD1. J gave up 8 bases and V 0 bases, and 3 bases lay outside the gene matches. Germline lookup yields CDR1 MNHNY and CDR2 SVGAGI (reference sequence). This CDR3 is 15 amino acids long. The CDR3 bases are TGTGCCAGCAGTTACTCCGGGACAGGGGCAGAAAAACTGTTTTTT. It yields the protein CASSYSGTGAEKLFF.

The V gene is TRBV30, the J gene TRBJ2-7; D is possibly TRBD1 (6 bases). CDR1 GTSNPN and CDR2 SVGIG come from the germline V gene (reference sequence). V lost 0 bases and J lost 4, with 13 bases in between. The CDR3 contains 14 residues. The CDR3 DNA reads TGTGCCTGGAGTGTAGGCACGGGACATTACGAGCAGTACTTC. Its protein is CAWSVGTGHYEQYF.

CDR3 bases: TGTGCCAGCACCCGAGGGCGGGGGGGCACTGAAGCTTTCTTT. Translating it yields CASTRGRGGTEAFF. The V call is TRBV6-5, the J call TRBJ1-1; a weak D match, TRBD1 (5 bases). Trimming removed 7 bases from V and 4 bases from J, with 16 bases in between. CDR1 MNHEY and CDR2 SVGAGI come from the germline V gene. The CDR3 sequence is 14 residues long.

This chain uses TRBV5-5 with TRBJ2-7; maybe TRBD2 (7 bases). Trimming stripped 4 bases from V and 6 bases from J, with 20 bases between. CDR1 and CDR2 (germline): SGHKS, YYEKEE (reference sequence). The length of the CDR3 is 15 residues. Here the CDR3 DNA reads TGTGCCAGCAGCCCTCAGGGAGGGGGATCGGTCGAGCAGTACTTC. This gives the protein CASSPQGGGSVEQYF.

The chain employs TRBV5-1 and TRBJ1-4; weak D call: TRBD1 (6 bases). This CDR3 spans 15 amino acids. Trimming removed 4 bases from V and 6 bases from J, with 16 bases in between. CDR1 is SGHRS and CDR2 is YFSETQ in the germline V gene. As DNA, the CDR3 is TGCGCCAGCAGCCCGGCGGGGGGCGCAGATGAAAAACTGTTTTTT. Translating gives CASSPAGGADEKLFF. Variable domain in full (rest from reference TRBV5-1 and TRBJ1-4): KAGVTQTPRYLIKTRGQQVTLSCSPISGHRSVSWYQQTPGQGLQFLFEYFSETQRNKGNFPGRFSGRQFSNSRSEMNVSTLELGDSALYLCASSPAGGADEKLFFGSGTQLSVL.

The V call is TRBV19, the J call TRBJ2-7; TRBD1 aligns across 12 bases. The junction had 7 bases not matched to a gene; V was cut back by 3 bases and J by 7 bases. The CDR3 runs to 15 residues. Germline CDR1 LNHDA, CDR2 SQIVND (reference sequence). The CDR3 sequence is CASSMRGQGAVEQYF. Written as DNA, the CDR3 is TGTGCCAGTAGTATGAGGGGACAGGGGGCTGTGGAGCAGTACTTC.